Detailed here is one TCR beta chain. This specimen belongs to a study of T cells after somatic rescue of genetic block. This CDR3 spans 16 amino acids. The V end lost 3 bases, the J end lost 7 bases, and 18 bases lay between the germline ends. Germline V gene data show CDR1 as KGHSH and CDR2 as LQKENI. Here immunoSEQ multiplex PCR was the method, and the copy in TCRdb shows in-frame clones only, minus some. This table holds more than 14,000 clones, 72% found once. The chain combines TRBV18 with TRBJ2-2; D gene unclear. The sequence was obtained from a boy younger than 18. The material sequenced was peripheral blood mononuclear cells (PBMCs). CDR3 protein: CASSPDKVGGIGELFF. The CDR3 bases are TGTGCCAGCTCACCCGACAAGGTGGGCGGAATCGGGGAGCTGTTTTTT.